The TCR beta chain under discussion was sequenced for a study of cytomegalovirus exposure and HLA in healthy donors. Generated by immunoSEQ multiplex PCR, the TCRdb table keeps only in-frame clones and is missing some. The sample shows about 220,000 clones, around nine tenths of them seen only once. This receptor was taken from a man between 18 and 35 years old in good health and CMV-seronegative. Sequenced: PBMCs.

CDR3 DNA sequence: TGTGCCAGTAATTGGGAGACAGATACGCAGTATTTT. Amino acids: CASNWETDTQYF. This rearrangement joins TRBV19 to TRBJ2-3; D might be TRBD2 (5 bases). CDR3 size: 12 residues. Trimming took off 7 bases at V and 3 bases at J, with 8 bases between the two ends. Germline V gives CDR1 LNHDA, CDR2 SQIVND (reference sequence).